This paragraph covers one TCR beta chain sequence. Generated by immunoSEQ multiplex PCR, the TCRdb table keeps only in-frame clones and is missing some. Of about 22,000 clones listed, 65% to 75% are singletons. The data stem from a study of sequential checkpoint blockade in melanoma. For the study at large: After both sequences, patients received maintenance nivolumab.

As to treatment: randomized to nivolumab then ipilimumab (arm A) or the reverse (arm B). PBMC sorting kept live CD3+CD8+ cells without CD19 or CD56. V lost 0 bases to trimming and J lost 4 bases, with 4 bases between them. This CDR3 comprises 13 residues. Per the germline V gene, CDR1 is MNHNY and CDR2 is SVGAGI (reference sequence). The TCR originated in a human donor with melanoma. Sequenced here: CD8+ T cells sorted from blood (inferred from file names), sampled from a patient given nivolumab and ipilimumab in sequence. This chain uses TRBV6-6 with TRBJ1-5, with unresolved D. This CDR3 is CASSYSTNQPQHF. The CDR3 bases are TGTGCCAGCAGTTACTCAACTAATCAGCCCCAGCATTTT.